A single T cell receptor beta chain is shown here with its context. No antigen is known for it. General study findings and limits: Tumor Tregs overlapped most with tumor, then blood, naive CD4+ cells.

Naive CD4+ T cells were purified with Tregs depleted by CD25. Semi-nested PCR with Nested Universal Primer A followed constant-region reverse priming of full-length variable regions. TCRdb re-called the 5' RACE reads with MiXCR, one entry per CDR3 protein. This repertoire shows approximately 5,000 distinct CDR3 sequences, around 36% found once; its top ten account for roughly 6%. Germline V gene lookup returns CDR1 SGDLS and CDR2 YYNGEE. The CDR3 sequence is 17 residues long. Germline trimming cut 3 bases from V and 4 bases from J; bases unmatched to any gene: 11. This sequence originates from a female donor with breast cancer. J is TRBJ2-1 and V is TRBV9, with 9 positions matching TRBD2. Material for sequencing was naive CD4+ T cells sorted from a lymph node. This sample's subset: naive CD4+ T cells, CD4+CD45RA+CD25-. CDR3 nucleotides: TGTGCCAGCAGCGCCCGCCCTTGGCGGGGGGGTTACAATGAGCAGTTCTTC. It is translated as CASSARPWRGGYNEQFF.